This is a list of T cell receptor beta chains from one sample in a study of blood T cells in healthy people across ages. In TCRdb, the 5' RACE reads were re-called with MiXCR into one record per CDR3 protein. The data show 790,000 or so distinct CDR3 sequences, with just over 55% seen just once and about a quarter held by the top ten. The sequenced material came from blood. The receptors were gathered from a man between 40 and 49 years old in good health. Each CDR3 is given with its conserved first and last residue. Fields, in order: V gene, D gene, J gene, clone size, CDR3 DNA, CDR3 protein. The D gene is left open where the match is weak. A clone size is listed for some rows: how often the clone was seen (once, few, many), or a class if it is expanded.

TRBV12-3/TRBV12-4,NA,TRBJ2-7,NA,TGTGCCAGCAAAAAGAGGGGGTCCTACAATGAGCAGTACTTC,CASKKRGSYNEQYF
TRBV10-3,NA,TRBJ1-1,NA,TGTGCCATCAGTGAGATGGAGAACACTGAAGCTTTCTTT,CAISEMENTEAFF
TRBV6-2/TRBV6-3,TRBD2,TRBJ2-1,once,TGTGCCAGCAGTAGCGGGAGGGCCTCGGGTGAGCAGTTCTTC,CASSSGRASGEQFF
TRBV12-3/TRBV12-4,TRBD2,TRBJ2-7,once,TGTGCCAGCAGTTTAGGCCTGGGGACTAGCGGCTACGAGCAGTACTTC,CASSLGLGTSGYEQYF
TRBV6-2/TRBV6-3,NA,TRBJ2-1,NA,TGTGCCAGCACCCAGTGGGGGGCTGGGTACAATGAGCAGTTCTTC,CASTQWGAGYNEQFF
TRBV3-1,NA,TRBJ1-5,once,TGTGCCAGCAGCCAAGAGGGCTATCAGCCCCAGCATTTT,CASSQEGYQPQHF
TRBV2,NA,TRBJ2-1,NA,TGTGCCGGAGGGACAGAGGCCTACAATGAGCAGTTCTTC,CAGGTEAYNEQFF
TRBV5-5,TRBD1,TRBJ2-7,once,TGTGCCAGCAGCTTGGGGACAGGGGGCCCCTGGGGCTACGAGCAGTACTTC,CASSLGTGGPWGYEQYF
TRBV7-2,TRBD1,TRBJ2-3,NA,TGTGCCAGCAGCGGACAGGCGGGCATGGGTACGCAGTATTTT,CASSGQAGMGTQYF
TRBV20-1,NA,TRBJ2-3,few,TGCAGTGCTAGAGATTTTAGGCACGACAGCACAGATACGCAGTATTTT,CSARDFRHDSTDTQYF